These 15 T cell receptor beta chains share one sample of origin, sequenced in a study of cytomegalovirus exposure and HLA in healthy donors (dated by TCRdb to about 2017). Libraries were prepared through the immunoSEQ multiplex PCR assay. A mixture of 60 forward primers for TCR Vbeta segments and 13 reverse primers for TCR Jbeta segments was used in the multiplex PCR. TCRdb carries this immuneACCESS record with in-frame sequences only. Its versions omit some clonotypes, under half of them owing to an unresolved V gene in the studies checked, with the rest unexplained. The table held for this sample gives about 75,000 clones. Clones ranked in the top ten supply less than 5% of the sample. The sequencing sample was made of PBMCs. These receptors came from a man younger than 35 in good health and CMV-seropositive.

The rearrangement links TRBV6-5 to TRBJ2-1, with D perhaps TRBD1 (6 bases). Germline assignment: CDR1 MNHEY and CDR2 SVGAGI. Trimming removed 9 bases at V and 5 bases at J, with 11 bases between. CDR3 length: 12 residues. CDR3 residues: CASKTGNNEQFF. The CDR3 DNA follows: TGTGCCAGTAAGACAGGAAACAATGAGCAGTTCTTC.

The genes are TRBV5-1 and TRBJ2-5; a possible D gene is TRBD1 (6 bases). The J call is in doubt because the DNA end fits TRBJ2-7 better. This CDR3 has 14 residues. CDR1 is SGHRS and CDR2 is YFSETQ in the germline V gene. As DNA, the CDR3 is TGCGCCAGCAGCCAAGGGGGACCCCTGAACGAGCAGTACTTC. Protein sequence: CASSQGGPLNEQYF.

To note about this clone: The same CDR3 is also encoded by other DNA sequences in this sample. The rearrangement uses TRBV28 and TRBJ2-3, with D possibly matching TRBD2 (5 bases). The length of the CDR3 is 14 residues. V was trimmed by 4 bases and J by 3 bases, leaving 11 bases between them. Germline V gives CDR1 MDHEN, CDR2 SYDVKM. The CDR3, as DNA: TGTGCCAGCAGTTCGGTAACTAGTACAGATACGCAGTATTTT. Protein: CASSSVTSTDTQYF.

V gene TRBV7-6 combines with J gene TRBJ2-7; a weak D match, TRBD2 (7 bases). CDR1 and CDR2 from the germline V gene are SGHVS and FNYEAQ. V dropped 3 bases and J dropped 2 bases, with 11 bases sitting between them. There are 14 residues in the CDR3. CDR3 in DNA: TGTGCCAGCAGCTTCGCCGGGGGGCCCTACGAGCAGTACTTC. Its translation is CASSFAGGPYEQYF.

This sequence joins TRBV10-3 and TRBJ1-2; 10 nucleotides agree with TRBD1. Germline loops: CDR1 ENHRY, CDR2 SYGVKD. The V and J ends lost 4 bases and 6 bases, in that order; junction bases with no gene match: 14. CDR3 length: 17 residues. The CDR3 bases are TGTGCCATCAGTGGTCCGAGACAGGGGGCACGGGAGGATGGCTACACCTTC. Its protein product is CAISGPRQGAREDGYTF.

The V call is TRBV7-3, the J call TRBJ2-1, with D perhaps TRBD2 (6 bases). The germline V gene encodes CDR1 SGHTA and CDR2 FQGTGA. V lost 4 bases to trimming and J lost 0 bases, with 10 bases between them. CDR3 length equals 15 residues. CDR3 nucleotide sequence: TGTGCCAGCAGCTCAGACGGGAGCTCCTACAATGAGCAGTTCTTC. Translation: CASSSDGSSYNEQFF. The full variable domain, with the rest looked up from reference TRBV7-3 and TRBJ2-1, is GAGVSQTPSNKVTEKGKYVELRCDPISGHTALYWYRQSLGQGPEFLIYFQGTGAADDSGLPNDRFFAVRPEGSVSTLKIQRTERGDSAVYLCASSSDGSSYNEQFFGPGTRLTVL.

This chain connects TRBV28 to TRBJ1-2, with 9 bases aligning to TRBD1. J lost 9 bases, V lost 5 bases, and 4 bases had no gene match. CDR3 size: 12 residues. CDR1 MDHEN and CDR2 SYDVKM come from the germline V gene. The CDR3 sequence: CASSVGQGSYTF. The CDR3 DNA reads as TGTGCCAGCAGTGTGGGACAGGGAAGCTACACCTTC.

The chain combines TRBV7-8 with TRBJ2-7; TRBD2 matches 8 bases. The junction had 5 bases not matched to a gene; V was cut back by 4 bases and J by 3 bases. Germline V gene sequence: CDR1 SGHVS, CDR2 FQNEAQ. CDR3 length: 14 amino acids. CDR3 coding DNA: TGTGCCAGCAGCTCCATAGCGGGAATCTACGAGCAGTACTTC. Protein: CASSSIAGIYEQYF.

V usage is TRBV4-2 and J usage is TRBJ2-7; 8 bases map to TRBD2. CDR1 and CDR2 (germline): LGHNA, YNFKEQ. J was trimmed by 2 bases and V by 0 bases; bases with no gene match: 18. The CDR3 extends over 20 amino acids. CDR3 in DNA: TGTGCCAGCAGCCAAGATATACTCGGACTAGCCCGGAGCGGCGCCTACGAGCAGTACTTC. As protein: CASSQDILGLARSGAYEQYF.

V and J are TRBV4-1 and TRBJ1-2; D is undetermined. Germline values: CDR1 MGHRA, CDR2 YSYEKL. V was trimmed by 3 bases and J by 4 bases, leaving 12 bases between them. The CDR3 covers 14 residues. In DNA form, the CDR3 reads TGCGCCAGCAGCCACCCCCGGGTTCCCTATGGCTACACCTTC. Its protein is CASSHPRVPYGYTF.

The chain combines TRBV6-5 with TRBJ1-1, with 9 nucleotides matching TRBD1. The germline V gene encodes CDR1 MNHEY and CDR2 SVGAGI. The CDR3 runs 15 residues. J lost 4 bases, V lost 8 bases, and 11 bases had no gene match. The CDR3 loop is CASRRTGDMTTEAFF. CDR3 in DNA: TGTGCCAGCCGGCGGACAGGGGATATGACCACTGAAGCTTTCTTT.

The chain recombines TRBV20-1 with TRBJ2-5; 7 nucleotides align to TRBD1. V shed 6 bases, J shed 4 bases, and the junction held 2 bases outside the gene matches. The CDR3 is 11 amino acids. CDR1 and CDR2 from the germline V gene are DFQATT and SNEGSKA (reference sequence). CDR3 amino acids: CSAGGRETQYF. The CDR3 DNA follows: TGCAGTGCAGGGGGCCGAGAGACCCAGTACTTC.

The J gene is TRBJ1-2, the V gene TRBV6-1; TRBD1 might be the D (5 bases). This CDR3 is 12 amino acids long. V dropped 5 bases and J dropped 3 bases, with 7 bases sitting between them. From germline, CDR1 is MNHNS and CDR2 SASEGT. CDR3 region: CASSQGYYGYTF. CDR3 DNA sequence: TGTGCCAGCAGTCAGGGATACTATGGCTACACCTTC.

V usage is TRBV2 and J usage is TRBJ1-2; maybe TRBD1 (6 bases). This CDR3 is 15 amino acids long. V was cut by 1 base and J by 6 bases, with 15 bases left in between. CDR1 SNHLY and CDR2 FYNNEI come from the germline V gene. Here the CDR3 reads CASSEGAARGNGYTF. Written as DNA, the CDR3 is TGTGCCAGCAGTGAAGGGGCCGCCAGGGGCAATGGCTACACCTTC.

In nucleotides, the CDR3 is TGTGCCACCAGCAGAGATCCCCAGGGAGGGAATTCACCCCTCCACTTT. Translation gives CATSRDPQGGNSPLHF. The rearrangement uses TRBV15 and TRBJ1-6, with a weak D call TRBD1 (5 bases). CDR3 length: 16 residues. The V gene's germline CDR1 is LNHNV and CDR2 YYDKDF (reference sequence). Trimming took 0 bases from V and 7 from J, leaving 13 bases between them.